Below are 26 T cell receptor beta chains sequenced from a single sample in a study of shared clonotypes between healthy human individuals. Naive-designated CD8 cells lacked CD45RO, were positively enriched for CCR7, and omitted terminally differentiated effector memory CD45RA+ cells. Clones were sequenced by immunoSEQ multiplex PCR, and TCRdb holds only the in-frame ones, with some missing. The sample comprises roughly 2 million clones, 85% to 95% of which are singletons, and 0.85% to 1.2% rests with the top ten. Sequencing was done on a sample of naive CD8+ T cells sorted from blood. The source is a man aged 18 to 30 in good health.

The gene calls are TRBV4-1 and TRBJ2-3; tentatively, D is TRBD2 (5 bases). Germline V gives CDR1 MGHRA, CDR2 YSYEKL. The CDR3 contains 14 residues. Between the trimmed V and J ends, which lost 3 bases and 2 bases, there was a span of 9 bases. The CDR3 coding sequence is TGCGCCAGCAGCCATAGGGAGTTCACAGATACGCAGTATTTT. Residues: CASSHREFTDTQYF.

The chain recombines TRBV30 with TRBJ1-1; no reliable D call. The germline CDR1 and CDR2 sequences are GTSNPN and SVGIG (reference sequence). This CDR3 spans 14 amino acids. With 5 bases removed from V and 4 bases from J, the gap between germline ends came to 17 bases. The CDR3 nucleotides read TGTGCCTGGCGCAAAAACACAGCGGGCACTGAAGCTTTCTTT. Translating gives CAWRKNTAGTEAFF.

This CDR3 is CASSVWGQGENEQFF. CDR3 DNA sequence: TGTGCCAGCAGCGTATGGGGACAGGGGGAAAATGAGCAGTTCTTC. This chain joins TRBV9 and TRBJ2-1, with 11 bases lining up with TRBD1. V shed 1 base and J 7 bases; nucleotides not matched to a gene: 4. This CDR3 is 15 amino acids long. Germline lookup yields CDR1 SGDLS and CDR2 YYNGEE.

The rearrangement joins TRBV5-1 to TRBJ2-7, with D uncertain. In germline, CDR1 is SGHRS, CDR2 YFSETQ. This CDR3 region has 13 residues. Trimming stripped 2 bases from V and 3 bases from J, with 9 bases between. The CDR3 spells CASSFAVGYEQYF. CDR3 DNA: TGCGCCAGCAGCTTTGCGGTCGGCTACGAGCAGTACTTC.

The chain employs TRBV5-4 and TRBJ2-2; 7 bases agree with TRBD2. Germline V gene sequence: CDR1 SGHNT, CDR2 YYREEE (reference sequence). Trimming cost V 2 bases and J 0 bases; bases outside gene matches: 1. This CDR3 is 15 amino acids long. The CDR3 region has the DNA TGTGCCAGCAGCTTCCTAGCGGCGAACACCGGGGAGCTGTTTTTT. This encodes CASSFLAANTGELFF.

Note on this clone: This specimen includes other DNA sequences encoding the same CDR3. The rearrangement links TRBV6-5 to TRBJ2-7; 9 bases match TRBD1. CDR3 length equals 14 residues. Germline assignment: CDR1 MNHEY and CDR2 SVGAGI. J was trimmed by 2 bases and V by 3 bases; bases with no gene match: 2. CDR3 in DNA: TGTGCCAGCAGTTATGGGACAGGGACCTACGAGCAGTACTTC. Translating gives CASSYGTGTYEQYF.

The chain carries TRBV4-1 and TRBJ2-2, with TRBD2 matching 10 bases. Germline CDR1 and CDR2: MGHRA and YSYEKL. This CDR3 is 16 amino acids long. V gave up 1 base and J gave up 6 bases; unmatched junction bases: 5. DNA of the CDR3: TGCGCCAGCAGCCAAGGAGGCCTAGCGGGAGCCGGGGAGCTGTTTTTT. Protein product: CASSQGGLAGAGELFF.

The chain links TRBV4-1 to TRBJ2-1; D is undetermined. Trimming left V 5 bases short and J 15 bases short, with 14 bases between. CDR1 and CDR2 (germline): MGHRA, YSYEKL. There are 11 residues in the CDR3. CDR3 amino acids: CASSGPVGTFF. CDR3 bases: TGCGCCAGCAGCGGCCCGGTAGGTACGTTCTTC.

V gene TRBV13 combines with J gene TRBJ2-1; D may be TRBD1 or TRBD2 (6 bases each). Germline assignment: CDR1 PRHDT and CDR2 FYEKMQ (reference sequence). Trimming took off 1 base at V and 5 bases at J, with 15 bases between the two ends. This CDR3 is 16 amino acids long. CDR3 sequence reads: CASSLDYGGGDNEQFF. The DNA for the CDR3 is TGTGCCAGCAGCTTAGATTATGGAGGGGGAGACAATGAGCAGTTCTTC.

J is TRBJ1-3 and V is TRBV18, with a weak D call TRBD1 (6 bases). The CDR3 consists of 20 residues. The germline V gene encodes CDR1 KGHSH and CDR2 LQKENI. Trimming stripped 4 bases from V and 1 base from J, with 26 bases between. The DNA for the CDR3 is TGTGCCAGCTCACGAGGCAGGGGAGAAGAAAGGTTCGGGTCTGGAAACACCATATATTTT. Translated: CASSRGRGEERFGSGNTIYF.

This clone has only a few counts. Distinct nucleotide sequences in the sample also encode this CDR3. This sequence joins TRBV4-1 and TRBJ2-7; 11 bases line up with TRBD1. Unmatched junction bases numbered 3, after V lost 2 bases and J lost 3 bases. The germline CDR1 and CDR2 sequences are MGHRA and YSYEKL. The CDR3 extends over 15 amino acids. CDR3 sequence (DNA): TGCGCCAGCAGCCAAACCGGGACAGGGGGCTACGAGCAGTACTTC. This encodes CASSQTGTGGYEQYF.

This rearrangement joins TRBV7-8 to TRBJ2-1; 7 nucleotides align to TRBD2. Looked up from germline, CDR1 is SGHVS and CDR2 is FQNEAQ. Trimming at V came to 0 bases and at J to 10 bases, leaving 3 bases not matched to a gene. This CDR3 spans 13 amino acids. CDR3 sequence (DNA): TGTGCCAGCAGCTTAGCGGGGGACTACGAGCAGTTCTTC. Its translation: CASSLAGDYEQFF. The whole variable domain, filled in from reference TRBV7-8 and TRBJ2-1, reads GAGVSQSPRYKVAKRGQDVALRCDPISGHVSLFWYQQALGQGPEFLTYFQNEAQLDKSGLPSDRFFAERPEGSVSTLKIQRTQQEDSAVYLCASSLAGDYEQFFGPGTRLTVL.

Only one count was recorded for this clone. The rearrangement joins TRBV4-1 to TRBJ1-5; D is unresolved. The germline V and J ends were trimmed by 0 bases and 5 bases, with 8 bases remaining between them. CDR1 MGHRA and CDR2 YSYEKL come from the germline V gene. The CDR3 extends over 14 amino acids. The CDR3 coding sequence is TGCGCCAGCAGCCAAGAGGGGAGCCATCAGCCCCAGCATTTT. Amino acid sequence: CASSQEGSHQPQHF.

The chain has TRBV7-9 and TRBJ2-7, with 7 bases fitting TRBD1. Looked up from germline, CDR1 is SEHNR and CDR2 is FQNEAQ (reference sequence). CDR3 length equals 14 residues. Unmatched junction bases numbered 5, after V lost 3 bases and J lost 3 bases. The CDR3 here is CASSFGTDHYEQYF. The CDR3 DNA is TGTGCCAGCAGCTTCGGGACAGACCACTACGAGCAGTACTTC.

The chain is built from TRBV11-2 and TRBJ1-3, with 7 bases matching TRBD1. The germline CDR1 and CDR2 sequences are SGHAT and FQNNGV. There are 16 residues in the CDR3. V was pared by 1 base and J by 3 bases, with 6 bases of the junction left unmatched. CDR3: CASSLVPSGGGNTIYF. The CDR3 nucleotides are TGTGCCAGCAGCTTAGTACCATCAGGGGGTGGAAACACCATATATTTT.

This clone was counted a single time. V gene TRBV4-3 combines with J gene TRBJ2-5; D is possibly TRBD1 or TRBD2 (5 bases each). The V gene lost 4 bases and the J gene lost 0 bases, with 15 bases spanning the gap. CDR1 is LGHNA and CDR2 is YSLEER in the germline V gene. The CDR3 runs 16 residues. CDR3 residues: CASSRGTDEYQETQYF. In DNA form, the CDR3 reads TGCGCCAGCAGCCGAGGGACGGACGAGTACCAAGAGACCCAGTACTTC.

The chain combines TRBV27 with TRBJ2-2, with 7 bases identical to TRBD2. The CDR3 sequence is 16 residues long. Germline V gives CDR1 MNHEY, CDR2 SMNVEV (reference sequence). The V gene end was trimmed by 3 bases and the J gene end by 6 bases; junction bases not matched to a gene: 10. CDR3: CASSFSAGERAGELFF. DNA for the CDR3: TGTGCCAGCAGTTTCTCTGCGGGAGAAAGGGCCGGGGAGCTGTTTTTT.

The chain combines TRBV4-1 with TRBJ2-3, with D possibly being TRBD2 (6 bases). CDR1 and CDR2 from the germline V gene are MGHRA and YSYEKL. The CDR3 extends over 15 amino acids. The V and J ends lost 6 bases and 0 bases respectively, with 13 bases between them. In DNA, the CDR3 is TGCGCCAGCAGGGGAGGAGGATCGAGCACAGATACGCAGTATTTT. It codes for CASRGGGSSTDTQYF.

This clone has just one count. The V call is TRBV11-3, the J call TRBJ2-2, with unresolved D. CDR3 size: 13 residues. Per the germline V gene, CDR1 is SGHNT and CDR2 is YENEEA. Trimming pared 1 base from V and 2 bases from J, leaving 2 bases between. The DNA for the CDR3 is TGTGCCAGCAGCTTAGCCAACACCGGGGAGCTGTTTTTT. Translation: CASSLANTGELFF.

The rearrangement joins TRBV6-1 to TRBJ1-2; the match to TRBD1 covers 7 bases. Germline V lookup: CDR1 MNHNS, CDR2 SASEGT. The ends lost 3 bases at V and 8 bases at J; junction bases unmatched: 12. This CDR3 is built from 15 residues. The DNA for the CDR3 is TGTGCCAGCAGTGACTACCTGACAGGGCAGGACGGCTACACCTTC. Protein: CASSDYLTGQDGYTF.

Points on this clone: Other nucleotide sequences in the sample specify the same CDR3. The V gene is TRBV19, the J gene TRBJ2-7; the D is unclear. The CDR3 length is 12 residues. The V and J ends lost 5 bases and 1 base respectively, with 6 bases between them. Germline V CDR1 and CDR2: LNHDA, SQIVND (reference sequence). CDR3 sequence reads: CASSPGSYEQYF. The CDR3 DNA reads as TGTGCCAGTAGTCCCGGGTCCTACGAGCAGTACTTC. Drawing the rest from reference TRBV19 and TRBJ2-7, the complete variable domain is DGGITQSPKYLFRKEGQNVTLSCEQNLNHDAMYWYRQDPGQGLRLIYYSQIVNDFQKGDIAEGYSVSREKKESFPLTVTSAQKNPTAFYLCASSPGSYEQYFGPGTRLTVT.

The CDR3 reads CASGLAPSGRLDEQFF. CDR3 DNA sequence: TGTGCTAGTGGTTTGGCTCCTAGCGGGAGACTCGATGAGCAGTTCTTC. This chain joins TRBV12-5 and TRBJ2-1; TRBD2 aligns across 10 bases. The CDR3 spans 16 residues. After removal of 1 base from V and 8 bases from J, the junction contained 8 bases not matched to a gene. CDR1 is LGHNT and CDR2 is FRNRAP in the germline V gene. Looking up the rest from reference TRBV12-5 and TRBJ2-1 gives the full variable domain: DARVTQTPRHKVTEMGQEVTMRCQPILGHNTVFWYRQTMMQGLELLAYFRNRAPLDDSGMPKDRFSAEMPDATLATLKIQPSEPRDSAVYFCASGLAPSGRLDEQFFGPGTRLTVL.

Notes on this clone: The same CDR3 arises from other DNA sequences in this sample as well. This chain uses TRBV4-1 with TRBJ2-5; D gene ambiguous. V was trimmed by 0 bases and J by 5 bases, leaving 7 bases between them. The CDR3 consists of 13 residues. Looked up from germline, CDR1 is MGHRA and CDR2 is YSYEKL. CDR3 coding DNA: TGCGCCAGCAGCCAAGATCGAGGCGAGACCCAGTACTTC. Translating gives CASSQDRGETQYF.

The DNA for the CDR3 is TGTGCCAGCAGTTGGACAGGGGGCTCTGGAAACACCATATATTTT. It translates to CASSWTGGSGNTIYF. The chain employs TRBV2 and TRBJ1-3; 10 bases align to TRBD1. Per the germline V gene, CDR1 is SNHLY and CDR2 is FYNNEI. CDR3 length equals 15 residues. The trim removed 5 bases at V and 0 bases at J, leaving 1 base unmatched.

The chain couples TRBV30 to TRBJ2-1; D not resolved. The CDR3 sequence is 14 residues long. The V and J ends lost 0 bases and 3 bases respectively, with 9 bases between them. In germline, CDR1 is GTSNPN, CDR2 SVGIG (reference sequence). CDR3 residues: CAWSVMADYNEQFF. The CDR3, as DNA: TGTGCCTGGAGTGTTATGGCGGACTACAATGAGCAGTTCTTC.

This chain joins TRBV2 and TRBJ2-5; 9 nucleotides match TRBD1. This CDR3 is 16 amino acids long. Germline-derived CDR1 and CDR2 are SNHLY and FYNNEI. V dropped 2 bases and J dropped 3; count of bases not matched to a gene: 7. CDR3 amino acids: CASSEPRDRDEETQYF. The DNA for the CDR3 is TGTGCCAGCAGTGAACCCCGGGACAGGGATGAAGAGACCCAGTACTTC.